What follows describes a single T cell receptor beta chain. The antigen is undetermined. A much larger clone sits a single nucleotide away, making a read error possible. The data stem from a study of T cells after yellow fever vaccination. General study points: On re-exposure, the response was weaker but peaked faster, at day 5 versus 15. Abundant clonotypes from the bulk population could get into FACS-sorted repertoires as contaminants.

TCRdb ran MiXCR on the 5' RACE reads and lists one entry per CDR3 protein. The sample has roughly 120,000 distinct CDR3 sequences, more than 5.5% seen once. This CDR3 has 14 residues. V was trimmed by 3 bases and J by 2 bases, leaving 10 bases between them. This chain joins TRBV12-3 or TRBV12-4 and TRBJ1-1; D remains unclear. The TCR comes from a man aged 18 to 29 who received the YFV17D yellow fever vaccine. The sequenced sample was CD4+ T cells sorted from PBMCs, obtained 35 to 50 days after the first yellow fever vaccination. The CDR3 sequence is CASSFSFGNTEAFF. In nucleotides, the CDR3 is TGTGCCAGCAGTTTTTCGTTTGGAAACACTGAAGCTTTCTTT.